This T cell receptor beta chain originates from a study of blood T cells in healthy people across ages. CDR1 and CDR2 (germline): SGDLS, YYNGEE. The length of the CDR3 is 17 residues. A J-beta primer mix and a sample-barcoded 5' primer were used in a second PCR of about 7 to 12 cycles. Each CDR3 protein is one row after TCRdb ran MiXCR on the 5' RACE reads. The sample lists 700,000 or so distinct CDR3 sequences; 20% to 25% were seen once. Material: blood. The V gene is TRBV9, the J gene TRBJ2-5; 9 positions match TRBD1. The J call may be wrong; the DNA end is better matched by TRBJ2-7. This sequence originates from a man between 65 and 79 years old in good health. CDR3: CASSVEGAGTGHYEQYF. The CDR3 nucleotides are TGTGCCAGCAGCGTAGAAGGTGCTGGGACAGGGCACTACGAGCAGTACTTC.